The T cell receptor (beta chain) under discussion was sequenced for a study of shared clonotypes between healthy human individuals. CD45RO negativity and positive selection for CCR7 defined naive CD8 cells, a population that excluded terminally differentiated effector memory CD45RA+ cells. This clone came up a few times. Clones were sequenced by immunoSEQ multiplex PCR, and TCRdb holds only the in-frame ones, with some missing. Of about 2,200,000 clones listed, 85% to 95% are singletons. The CDR3 length is 13 residues. V lost 2 bases and J lost 2, with 7 bases in between. Germline-derived CDR1 and CDR2 are SNHLY and FYNNEI.

The V call is TRBV2, the J call TRBJ2-7, with unresolved D. Input material: naive CD8+ T cells from PBMCs. The clonotype was recovered from a man younger than 35 in good health. Some clones in this sample may be carry-over from other donors' samples. The chain's CDR3 is CASSESGPYEQYF. CDR3 nucleotide sequence: TGTGCCAGCAGTGAATCCGGGCCCTACGAGCAGTACTTC.